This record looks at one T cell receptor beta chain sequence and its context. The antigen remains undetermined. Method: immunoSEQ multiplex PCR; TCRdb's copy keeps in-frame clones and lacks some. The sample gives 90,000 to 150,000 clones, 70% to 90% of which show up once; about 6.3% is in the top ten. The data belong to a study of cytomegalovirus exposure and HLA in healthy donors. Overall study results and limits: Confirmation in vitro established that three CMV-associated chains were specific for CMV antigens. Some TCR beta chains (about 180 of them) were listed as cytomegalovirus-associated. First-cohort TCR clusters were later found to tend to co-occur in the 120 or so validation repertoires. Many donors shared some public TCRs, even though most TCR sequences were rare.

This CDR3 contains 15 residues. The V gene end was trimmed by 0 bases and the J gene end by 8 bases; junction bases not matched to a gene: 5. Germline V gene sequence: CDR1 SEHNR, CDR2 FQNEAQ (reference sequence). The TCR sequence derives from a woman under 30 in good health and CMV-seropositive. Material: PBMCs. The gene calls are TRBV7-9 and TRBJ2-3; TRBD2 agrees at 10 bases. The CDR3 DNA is TGTGCCAGCAGCTTAGCAGGGGCTAGCGGGGGTACGCAGTATTTT. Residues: CASSLAGASGGTQYF.